One and the same sample provided the 7 T cell receptor beta chains below, sequenced in a study of blood T cell repertoires in COVID-19. This table comes from immunoSEQ multiplex PCR, and its TCRdb copy is limited to in-frame clones, with some not included. The table shows about 120,000 clones, with roughly 85% occurring only once. The sequenced material came from peripheral blood. Source of these receptors: a man older than 75 with active or convalescent COVID-19.

The gene calls are TRBV24-1 and TRBJ2-7; possible D gene TRBD1, 9 bases. V was shortened by 3 bases and J by 6 bases, with 17 bases between the two germline ends. The CDR3 sequence is 15 residues long. Germline loops: CDR1 KGHDR, CDR2 SFDVKD. The CDR3 DNA follows: TGTGCCACCAGTGATCCGGGGGGGGACAGGGCCGAGCAGTACTTC. It yields the protein CATSDPGGDRAEQYF.

The J gene is TRBJ1-1, the V gene TRBV19; possible D gene TRBD1, 6 bases. V lost 5 bases to trimming and J lost 4 bases, with 17 bases between them. Germline V gene lookup returns CDR1 LNHDA and CDR2 SQIVND (reference sequence). The CDR3 totals 15 residues. Written as DNA, the CDR3 is TGTGCCAGTAGTCCGTACCCAGGGGTGGGCACTGAAGCTTTCTTT. This codes for CASSPYPGVGTEAFF.

The J gene is TRBJ1-2, the V gene TRBV28, with a possible D match to TRBD1 (6 bases). CDR1 and CDR2 from the germline V gene are MDHEN and SYDVKM. This CDR3 spans 15 amino acids. Trimming shortened V by 2 bases and J by 4 bases, and 14 bases separated the two germline ends. The CDR3 DNA is TGTGCCAGCAGTTTAGGAGGACAGAGACGCTATGGCTACACCTTC. Residues: CASSLGGQRRYGYTF.

Points on this clone: A read error may account for a junction end that differs from germline. The rearrangement links TRBV6-5 to TRBJ2-1, with a weak D call TRBD1 (6 bases). Per the germline V gene, CDR1 is MNHEY and CDR2 is SVGAGI. The length of the CDR3 is 13 residues. This chain's CDR3 is CASSDSRGHEQFF. The CDR3 DNA follows: TGTGCCAGCAGTGACTCCAGGGGTCATGAGCAGTTCTTC.

V and J are TRBV5-4 and TRBJ2-1; perhaps TRBD1 as D (6 bases). Germline values: CDR1 SGHNT, CDR2 YYREEE (reference sequence). Trimming took 0 bases from V and 1 from J, leaving 8 bases between them. The CDR3 is made up of 15 amino acids. Here the CDR3 reads CASSLERGSYNEQFF. CDR3 DNA sequence: TGTGCCAGCAGCTTGGAGAGGGGGTCCTACAATGAGCAGTTCTTC.

Only a few counts were recorded for this clone. The rearrangement joins TRBV5-1 to TRBJ2-3; D ambiguous. The V end was cut by 0 bases, the J end by 1 base, with 12 bases between. The germline gives CDR1 SGHRS, CDR2 YFSETQ. The CDR3 runs to 16 residues. The CDR3 sequence: CASSLASRVGTDTQYF. The CDR3 DNA is TGCGCCAGCAGCTTGGCGAGCCGGGTGGGCACAGATACGCAGTATTTT. Full variable domain (outside the CDR3, taken from reference TRBV5-1 and TRBJ2-3): KAGVTQTPRYLIKTRGQQVTLSCSPISGHRSVSWYQQTPGQGLQFLFEYFSETQRNKGNFPGRFSGRQFSNSRSEMNVSTLELGDSALYLCASSLASRVGTDTQYFGPGTRLTVL.

The J gene is TRBJ2-3, the V gene TRBV18; TRBD1 might be the D (5 bases). V dropped 2 bases and J dropped 3 bases, with 12 bases sitting between them. Looked up from germline, CDR1 is KGHSH and CDR2 is LQKENI. The CDR3 consists of 15 residues. The DNA for the CDR3 is TGTGCCAGCTCACCATCGACAGTTCTTACAGATACGCAGTATTTT. Translated: CASSPSTVLTDTQYF.